The rows below give T cell receptor beta chains drawn from one sample of a study of regulatory T cells in long-lasting Graves disease. One entry per CDR3 protein results from TCRdb running MiXCR on the multiplex PCR reads. Of 450,000 to 600,000 distinct CDR3 sequences detected, roughly 16% appear once; the ten largest clones hold 10% to 15%. This sample also appeared in a second study, on T cells in Graves' hyperthyroidism and ophthalmopathy.

The sequencing here drew on peripheral blood mononuclear cells (PBMCs), taken at new diagnosis, from a patient treated with antithyroid drugs. The receptor set was obtained from a man aged 35 to 55 with Graves disease. Both conserved end residues are part of each CDR3. The order of the fields is clone size, D gene, V gene, J gene, CDR3 protein, CDR3 DNA. The D gene is left open where the match is weak. Where a row states a size, it is once, few, many or the class of an expanded clone; other rows omit it.

abundance: -
d_gene: -
v_gene: TRBV28
j_gene: TRBJ1-1
CDR3aa: CASSFGTSIQAFF
CDR3nt: TGTGCCAGCAGTTTTGGGACTAGCATCCAAGCTTTCTTT

abundance: many
d_gene: -
v_gene: TRBV6-1
j_gene: TRBJ2-7
CDR3aa: CASNDRSGSSYEQYF
CDR3nt: TGTGCCAGCAACGACAGGTCAGGGAGCTCCTACGAGCAGTACTTC

abundance: -
d_gene: TRBD2
v_gene: TRBV28
j_gene: TRBJ2-1
CDR3aa: CASSHPTLSGTTYNEQFF
CDR3nt: TGTGCCAGCTCGCACCCCACCCTCTCCGGGACTACGTACAATGAGCAGTTCTTC

abundance: many
d_gene: -
v_gene: TRBV29-1
j_gene: TRBJ2-1
CDR3aa: CSVGREVHNEQFF
CDR3nt: TGCAGCGTTGGGAGGGAGGTTCACAATGAGCAGTTCTTC

abundance: many
d_gene: TRBD1
v_gene: TRBV7-9
j_gene: TRBJ1-2
CDR3aa: CASSFLDRGYGYTF
CDR3nt: TGTGCCAGCAGCTTTCTGGACAGGGGCTATGGCTACACCTTC

abundance: few
d_gene: TRBD2
v_gene: TRBV27
j_gene: TRBJ2-3
CDR3aa: CAQTSGSTDTQYF
CDR3nt: TGTGCCCAGACTAGCGGGAGTACGGATACGCAGTATTTT

abundance: many
d_gene: -
v_gene: TRBV7-6
j_gene: TRBJ2-7
CDR3aa: CASSLVAGSTYEQYF
CDR3nt: TGTGCCAGCAGCTTAGTCGCAGGAAGTACCTACGAGCAGTACTTC

abundance: many
d_gene: -
v_gene: TRBV3-1
j_gene: TRBJ2-1
CDR3aa: CASSQDRPGYNEQFF
CDR3nt: TGTGCCAGCAGCCAGGATAGACCCGGTTACAATGAGCAGTTCTTC

abundance: -
d_gene: -
v_gene: TRBV24-1
j_gene: TRBJ2-7
CDR3aa: CATREAGFNYEQYF
CDR3nt: TGTGCCACCAGGGAAGCAGGGTTTAACTACGAGCAGTACTTC

abundance: many
d_gene: -
v_gene: TRBV3-1
j_gene: TRBJ1-5
CDR3aa: CASSQGDWKNQPQHF
CDR3nt: TGTGCCAGCAGCCAAGGAGATTGGAAGAATCAGCCCCAGCATTTT

abundance: few
d_gene: TRBD1
v_gene: TRBV5-1
j_gene: TRBJ1-6
CDR3aa: CASNSGTANSPLHF
CDR3nt: TGCGCCAGCAATTCCGGGACAGCTAATTCACCCCTCCACTTT

abundance: few
d_gene: TRBD2
v_gene: TRBV19
j_gene: TRBJ2-3
CDR3aa: CASSVAGGGTDTQYF
CDR3nt: TGTGCCAGTAGCGTGGCGGGAGGAGGCACAGATACGCAGTATTTT

abundance: -
d_gene: TRBD2
v_gene: TRBV24-1
j_gene: TRBJ2-3
CDR3aa: CATSDFGTSGRTDTQYF
CDR3nt: TGTGCCACCAGTGATTTTGGGACTAGCGGGAGAACAGATACGCAGTATTTT

abundance: many
d_gene: TRBD2
v_gene: TRBV29-1
j_gene: TRBJ2-7
CDR3aa: CSVISGRAHEQYF
CDR3nt: TGCAGCGTGATTAGCGGGAGGGCCCACGAGCAGTACTTC

abundance: -
d_gene: -
v_gene: TRBV29-1
j_gene: TRBJ1-4
CDR3aa: CSVEGRRGQEKLFF
CDR3nt: TGCAGCGTTGAGGGTCGCAGGGGACAAGAAAAACTGTTTTTT

abundance: many
d_gene: TRBD2
v_gene: TRBV20-1
j_gene: TRBJ2-1
CDR3aa: CSASLAGLNYNEQFF
CDR3nt: TGCAGTGCTAGTCTAGCGGGCCTTAACTACAATGAGCAGTTCTTC

abundance: few
d_gene: -
v_gene: TRBV11-1
j_gene: TRBJ2-1
CDR3aa: CASSLEDRMLSNEQFF
CDR3nt: TGTGCCAGCAGCTTAGAGGACAGAATGCTATCGAATGAGCAGTTCTTC

abundance: many
d_gene: -
v_gene: TRBV28
j_gene: TRBJ2-7
CDR3aa: CASSNGGTNKQYF
CDR3nt: TGTGCCAGCAGTAACGGCGGTACAAACAAGCAGTACTTC

abundance: -
d_gene: -
v_gene: TRBV7-9
j_gene: TRBJ2-3
CDR3aa: CASSQMLALETDTQYF
CDR3nt: TGTGCCAGCAGCCAGATGTTGGCATTGGAGACAGATACGCAGTATTTT

abundance: few
d_gene: TRBD1
v_gene: TRBV19
j_gene: TRBJ2-7
CDR3aa: CASSGRDRGLEQYF
CDR3nt: TGTGCCAGTAGTGGCCGGGACAGGGGTCTCGAGCAGTACTTC

abundance: -
d_gene: TRBD1
v_gene: TRBV13
j_gene: TRBJ2-2
CDR3aa: CASSFTGGAAGELFF
CDR3nt: TGTGCCAGCAGTTTCACAGGGGGAGCGGCCGGGGAGCTGTTTTTT

abundance: many
d_gene: -
v_gene: TRBV28
j_gene: TRBJ1-5
CDR3aa: CASRGTHQPQHF
CDR3nt: TGTGCCAGCAGGGGGACGCATCAGCCCCAGCATTTT

abundance: -
d_gene: -
v_gene: TRBV29-1
j_gene: TRBJ2-2
CDR3aa: CSVMTTGEPFF
CDR3nt: TGCAGCGTTATGACCACCGGGGAGCCGTTTTTT

abundance: few
d_gene: -
v_gene: TRBV20-1
j_gene: TRBJ1-6
CDR3aa: CSAEPGRYSPLHF
CDR3nt: TGCAGTGCCGAACCCGGGCGGTATTCACCCCTCCACTTT

abundance: many
d_gene: -
v_gene: TRBV29-1
j_gene: TRBJ2-2
CDR3aa: CSVEAGDFPTGELFF
CDR3nt: TGCAGCGTTGAAGCCGGGGACTTTCCCACCGGGGAGCTGTTTTTT

abundance: few
d_gene: -
v_gene: TRBV4-1
j_gene: TRBJ1-5
CDR3aa: CASSQEDVDQPQHF
CDR3nt: TGCGCCAGCAGCCAAGAGGACGTCGATCAGCCCCAGCATTTT

abundance: -
d_gene: TRBD2
v_gene: TRBV2
j_gene: TRBJ2-7
CDR3aa: CASSYTSGAYEQYF
CDR3nt: TGTGCCAGCAGCTATACTAGCGGGGCCTACGAGCAGTACTTC

abundance: many
d_gene: -
v_gene: TRBV12-3/TRBV12-4
j_gene: TRBJ1-3
CDR3aa: CASSNIPRLGYF
CDR3nt: TGTGCCAGCAGTAATATCCCACGCTTAGGGTATTTT

abundance: many
d_gene: -
v_gene: TRBV12-3/TRBV12-4
j_gene: TRBJ2-3
CDR3aa: CASSLQGLTDTQYF
CDR3nt: TGTGCCAGCAGTCTCCAGGGACTGACAGATACGCAGTATTTT

abundance: few
d_gene: -
v_gene: TRBV20-1
j_gene: TRBJ2-3
CDR3aa: CSAGSGEVATDTQYF
CDR3nt: TGCAGTGCCGGATCCGGCGAGGTGGCGACAGATACGCAGTATTTT

abundance: many
d_gene: TRBD2
v_gene: TRBV30
j_gene: TRBJ2-3
CDR3aa: CAWSVTGGGTDTQYF
CDR3nt: TGTGCCTGGAGTGTAACGGGAGGGGGCACAGATACGCAGTATTTT

abundance: many
d_gene: -
v_gene: TRBV25-1
j_gene: TRBJ1-1
CDR3aa: CASSEYSAVSEAFF
CDR3nt: TGTGCCAGCAGTGAATACTCGGCAGTGAGTGAAGCTTTCTTT